Below are 5 T cell receptor beta chains sequenced from a single sample in a study of cytomegalovirus exposure and HLA in healthy donors. Researchers ran the PCR with 60 Vbeta and 13 Jbeta primers. The method was immunoSEQ multiplex PCR; TCRdb's version includes in-frame clones alone and lacks a portion of them. The profile shows tens of thousands of clones, more than 50% of them singletons. The sample taken for sequencing was PBMCs. These receptors came from a woman aged 40-49 years in good health and CMV-seropositive.

This chain uses TRBV2 with TRBJ1-4; 10 bases align to TRBD1. Per the germline V gene, CDR1 is SNHLY and CDR2 is FYNNEI. The CDR3 covers 14 residues. V lost 6 bases, J lost 8 bases, and 6 bases stayed unmatched. As DNA, the CDR3 is TGTGCCAGCAGCGGGACAGGGGCGGGAGAAAAACTGTTTTTT. It codes for CASSGTGAGEKLFF.

This clone was picked up a small number of times. V gene TRBV5-1 combines with J gene TRBJ1-5; D possibly corresponds to TRBD1 (6 bases). V lost 5 bases, J lost 0 bases, and 21 bases lay in between. Per germline, CDR1 SGHRS and CDR2 YFSETQ. CDR3 length: 18 amino acids. The CDR3 is CASSSRQVSSYSNQPQHF. CDR3 DNA: TGCGCCAGCAGTTCAAGACAGGTTTCTTCCTATAGCAATCAGCCCCAGCATTTT.

This sequence joins TRBV28 and TRBJ1-2; TRBD1 aligns across 7 bases. V trimming: 2 bases; J trimming: 8 bases; junction bases outside the gene matches: 8. The germline V gene has CDR1 MDHEN and CDR2 SYDVKM. The CDR3 spans 14 residues. This chain's CDR3 is CASSLSGRGNGYTF. The CDR3 coding sequence is TGTGCCAGCAGTTTAAGCGGCAGGGGGAACGGCTACACCTTC.

This clone came up once. The V and J genes are TRBV7-9 and TRBJ2-1, with D tentatively TRBD2 (5 bases). The germline V and J ends were trimmed by 4 bases and 0 bases, with 13 bases remaining between them. The CDR3 totals 16 residues. The germline CDR1 and CDR2 sequences are SEHNR and FQNEAQ (reference sequence). This CDR3 is CASSSPTRDSYNEQFF. DNA for the CDR3: TGTGCCAGCAGCTCGCCGACTCGGGACTCCTACAATGAGCAGTTCTTC.

This clone was counted only a few times. This chain uses TRBV4-1 with TRBJ2-1, with TRBD2 matching over 9 bases. From germline, CDR1 is MGHRA and CDR2 YSYEKL. This CDR3 has 17 residues. V lost 0 bases to trimming and J lost 7 bases; unmatched junction nucleotides: 10. The CDR3 loop reads CASSQDYGGRAGNEQFF. CDR3 nucleotide sequence: TGCGCCAGCAGCCAAGATTATGGCGGGAGGGCCGGGAATGAGCAGTTCTTC.